These 5 T cell receptor beta chains share one sample of origin, sequenced in a study of cytomegalovirus exposure and HLA in healthy donors listed by TCRdb under 2017. Receptor amplification or capture employed the immunoSEQ multiplex PCR assay. The table comes from immuneACCESS by way of TCRdb, which keeps in-frame sequences with V and J called. Part of the clones is missing from these tables; in studies checked, under half for an unresolved V gene and the rest for unknown reasons. The sample table contains some 190,000 clones; only one count was recorded for approximately 89% of them. Together, the top ten hold 6.5% to 7.5% of the sample. The sample comprised PBMCs. These receptors all come from a man younger than 40 in good health and CMV-seropositive.

The chain couples TRBV4-1 to TRBJ1-6; no reliable D call. The CDR3 has 19 residues. Trimming removed 0 bases from V and 0 bases from J, with 15 bases in between. CDR1 and CDR2 from the germline V gene are MGHRA and YSYEKL. CDR3 region: CASSQDGHFSASYNSPLHF. Here the CDR3 DNA reads TGCGCCAGCAGCCAAGATGGGCACTTCTCAGCCTCCTATAATTCACCCCTCCACTTT.

V usage is TRBV28 and J usage is TRBJ2-1; 9 bases match TRBD2. Trimming removed 5 bases from V and 5 bases from J; junction bases left unmatched: 7. The germline CDR1 and CDR2 sequences are MDHEN and SYDVKM. This CDR3 has 15 residues. For the CDR3, the DNA is TGTGCCAGCAGTGGCGGGGGGGAGGGCCACAATGAGCAGTTCTTC. Translated: CASSGGGEGHNEQFF. Combining the CDR3 with reference TRBV28 and TRBJ2-1 gives the whole variable domain DVKVTQSSRYLVKRTGEKVFLECVQDMDHENMFWYRQDPGLGLRLIYFSYDVKMKEKGDIPEGYSVSREKKERFSLILESASTNQTSMYLCASSGGGEGHNEQFFGPGTRLTVL.

This chain uses TRBV30 with TRBJ1-6, with a possible D match to TRBD1 (5 bases). Per the germline V gene, CDR1 is GTSNPN and CDR2 is SVGIG (reference sequence). The CDR3 sequence is 13 residues long. V lost 0 bases and J lost 7, with 7 bases in between. DNA for the CDR3: TGTGCCTGGAGTGTCTCAGGGAATTCACCCCTCCACTTT. Translation gives CAWSVSGNSPLHF. Full variable domain (rest looked up from reference TRBV30 and TRBJ1-6): SQTIHQWPATLVQPVGSPLSLECTVEGTSNPNLYWYRQAAGRGLQLLFYSVGIGQISSEVPQNLSASRPQDRQFILSSKKLLLSDSGFYLCAWSVSGNSPLHFGNGTRLTVT.

CDR3 DNA sequence: TGTGCCAGCAGCGTCGAGGGGATCCCTAATTCACCCCTCCACTTT. As protein: CASSVEGIPNSPLHF. This chain joins TRBV9 and TRBJ1-6; TRBD1 might be the D (5 bases). The germline gives CDR1 SGDLS, CDR2 YYNGEE. The V end lost 2 bases, the J end lost 6 bases, and 12 bases lay between the germline ends. CDR3 size: 15 residues.

The chain carries TRBV5-1 and TRBJ1-2; possibly TRBD1 for D (6 bases). With 1 base removed from V and 4 bases from J, the gap between germline ends came to 14 bases. Germline assignment: CDR1 SGHRS and CDR2 YFSETQ. The CDR3 has 15 residues. CDR3 amino acids: CASSLIGQGSYGYTF. DNA for the CDR3: TGCGCCAGCAGCTTGATAGGGCAGGGGAGCTATGGCTACACCTTC. The full variable domain, its missing parts supplied by reference TRBV5-1 and TRBJ1-2, is KAGVTQTPRYLIKTRGQQVTLSCSPISGHRSVSWYQQTPGQGLQFLFEYFSETQRNKGNFPGRFSGRQFSNSRSEMNVSTLELGDSALYLCASSLIGQGSYGYTFGSGTRLTVV.